Presented here are 26 T cell receptor beta chains from one specimen sequenced in a study of identical twins. TCRdb ran MiXCR on the 5' RACE reads and lists one entry per CDR3 protein. The sample records 500,000 to 550,000 distinct CDR3 sequences, about 20% being singletons. These data also formed part of another study, on yellow fever vaccine responses in identical twins.

Sequencing was performed on CD4+ T cells sorted from blood. The receptors were sampled from a young woman in good health.

The J gene is TRBJ1-1, the V gene TRBV12-3 or TRBV12-4; D is undetermined. The CDR3 has 14 amino acids. The V end was cut by 8 bases, the J end by 0 bases, with 13 bases between. The CDR3 sequence is CASVTWGMNTEAFF. CDR3 bases: TGTGCCAGCGTTACATGGGGAATGAACACTGAAGCTTTCTTT.

This clonotype was seen a few times. The rearrangement joins TRBV12-3 or TRBV12-4 to TRBJ2-3; tentatively, D is TRBD1 (6 bases). This CDR3 is built from 15 residues. Trimming removed 6 bases from V and 0 bases from J, with 13 bases in between. In DNA form, the CDR3 reads TGTGCCAGCAGGGGGGCAGTTAGAAGCACAGATACGCAGTATTTT. The encoded protein is CASRGAVRSTDTQYF.

This clonotype has just a few counts. The chain employs TRBV12-3 or TRBV12-4 and TRBJ2-4; 7 nucleotides match TRBD1. CDR3 length equals 15 residues. V was clipped by 5 bases and J by 4 bases; unmatched bases: 8. CDR3 bases: TGTGCCAGCAGTGTTTCCGGGACAGAAAAAAACATTCAGTACTTC. The encoded protein is CASSVSGTEKNIQYF.

The CDR3 coding sequence is TGTGCCAGCACAGTTTTGGCGGGAGGCACAGATACGCAGTATTTT. Amino acid sequence: CASTVLAGGTDTQYF. The J gene is TRBJ2-3, the V gene TRBV6-1, with 7 bases aligning to TRBD2. The V gene's germline CDR1 is MNHNS and CDR2 SASEGT. The CDR3 contains 15 residues. With 7 bases clipped from V and 1 base from J, the junction kept 8 bases outside the gene matches.

The J gene is TRBJ2-5, the V gene TRBV12-3 or TRBV12-4; possible D gene TRBD2, 6 bases. The germline V and J ends were trimmed by 4 bases and 1 base, with 13 bases remaining between them. This CDR3 has 15 amino acids. For the CDR3, the DNA is TGTGCCAGCAGTTCGGGGGTAACTACCCAAGAGACCCAGTACTTC. It codes for CASSSGVTTQETQYF.

The chain is built from TRBV7-7 and TRBJ2-1; a weak D match, TRBD2 (5 bases). Germline CDR1 reads SSHAT; CDR2 reads FNYEAQ (reference sequence). This CDR3 has 13 amino acids. The V and J ends lost 1 base and 9 bases respectively, with 10 bases between them. This CDR3 reads CASSLDPSSEQFF. The CDR3 bases are TGTGCCAGCAGCTTAGATCCTAGCAGTGAGCAGTTCTTC.

The chain joins TRBV9 to TRBJ2-4, with TRBD1 matching over 8 bases. This CDR3 comprises 19 residues. Germline V gene sequence: CDR1 SGDLS, CDR2 YYNGEE. V lost 0 bases, J lost 8 bases, and 19 bases stayed unmatched. CDR3 coding DNA: TGTGCCAGCAGCGTAGGCGGTGGGATGGGTCAGGGGGCTAGGTACATTCAGTACTTC. It encodes CASSVGGGMGQGARYIQYF.

This clonotype has a handful of counts. The gene calls are TRBV6-1 and TRBJ1-2; TRBD1 matches at 7 bases. There are 15 residues in the CDR3. V lost 7 bases, J lost 0 bases, and 8 bases stayed unmatched. The germline CDR1 and CDR2 sequences are MNHNS and SASEGT. The CDR3 coding sequence is TGTGCCAGCAATATCCCAGGGGGGCCTAACTATGGCTACACCTTC. It encodes CASNIPGGPNYGYTF.

The V gene is TRBV6-1, the J gene TRBJ2-2, with a possible D match to TRBD1 (5 bases). This CDR3 is built from 15 residues. From germline, CDR1 is MNHNS and CDR2 SASEGT. The V and J ends lost 7 bases and 2 bases respectively, with 14 bases between them. The CDR3 spells CASKELQGNTGELFF. In DNA, the CDR3 is TGTGCCAGCAAGGAGCTGCAGGGAAACACCGGGGAGCTGTTTTTT.

This clonotype has just a few counts. The rearrangement uses TRBV27 and TRBJ2-7; 7 bases line up with TRBD2. CDR1 and CDR2 (germline): MNHEY, SMNVEV (reference sequence). CDR3 size: 16 residues. J gave up 0 bases and V 5 bases, and 10 bases lay outside the gene matches. CDR3 nucleotide sequence: TGTGCCAGCAGTCCATGGACTAGTCAGAGCTCCTACGAGCAGTACTTC. Protein product: CASSPWTSQSSYEQYF.

The chain combines TRBV10-3 with TRBJ2-3; 10 bases are shared with TRBD2. Germline CDR1 ENHRY, CDR2 SYGVKD. The V segment lost 5 bases and the J segment 3 bases; nucleotides outside the gene matches: 8. This CDR3 is built from 16 residues. In nucleotides, the CDR3 is TGTGCCATCAGTCCCAGTGTAGCGGGGGGTACAGATACGCAGTATTTT. Translated, it gives CAISPSVAGGTDTQYF.

The genes are TRBV5-1 and TRBJ2-7, with unresolved D. This CDR3 spans 14 amino acids. V lost 0 bases, J lost 4 bases, and 11 bases lay in between. Per the germline V gene, CDR1 is SGHRS and CDR2 is YFSETQ. Here the CDR3 DNA reads TGCGCCAGCAGCTTGGACCTACAGAGGTACGAGCAGTACTTC. Translation: CASSLDLQRYEQYF.

This clonotype was detected a few times. The chain employs TRBV20-1 and TRBJ2-1; D not resolved. CDR3 length equals 14 residues. The V gene's germline CDR1 is DFQATT and CDR2 SNEGSKA (reference sequence). V lost 3 bases, J lost 7 bases, and 16 bases lay in between. CDR3 amino acids: CSASGVASGNEQFF. In nucleotides, the CDR3 is TGCAGTGCTAGTGGGGTAGCTTCCGGGAATGAGCAGTTCTTC.

The gene calls are TRBV7-9 and TRBJ2-7, with D possibly TRBD2 on 6 matching bases. Germline loops: CDR1 SEHNR, CDR2 FQNEAQ (reference sequence). Trimming removed 10 bases at V and 2 bases at J, with 15 bases between. This CDR3 spans 13 amino acids. The CDR3 DNA sequence: TGTGCCACCTCCGGAGGGAAGGCCTACGAGCAGTACTTC. Amino acids: CATSGGKAYEQYF.

This clonotype was seen only a few times. The chain employs TRBV20-1 and TRBJ1-1; no definite D call. CDR1 is DFQATT and CDR2 is SNEGSKA in the germline V gene (reference sequence). The germline V and J ends were trimmed by 3 bases and 7 bases, with 9 bases remaining between them. The CDR3 totals 11 residues. The chain's CDR3 is CSASGRVEAFF. The CDR3 DNA reads TGCAGTGCTAGCGGAAGGGTTGAAGCTTTCTTT.

The gene calls are TRBV7-6 and TRBJ2-2; 9 bases map to TRBD2. The CDR3 totals 17 residues. V lost 2 bases and J lost 5; bases outside the gene matches: 9. Germline lookup yields CDR1 SGHVS and CDR2 FNYEAQ. CDR3 region: CASSLIGSGGGTGELFF. The CDR3 region has the DNA TGTGCCAGCAGCTTAATCGGTAGCGGGGGAGGTACCGGGGAGCTGTTTTTT.

The chain links TRBV12-3 or TRBV12-4 to TRBJ2-1; 14 nucleotides align to TRBD2. V lost 2 bases and J lost 8; bases outside the gene matches: 2. The CDR3 has 15 residues. CDR3 nucleotides: TGTGCCAGCAGTTTACGACTAGCGGGGGGGGATGAGCAGTTCTTC. It yields the protein CASSLRLAGGDEQFF.

The rearrangement uses TRBV28 and TRBJ2-7; maybe TRBD2 (5 bases). The V end lost 3 bases, the J end lost 1 base, and 13 bases lay between the germline ends. The V gene's germline CDR1 is MDHEN and CDR2 SYDVKM. The CDR3 runs to 15 residues. The DNA for the CDR3 is TGTGCCAGCAGTTTGAGCGGCCCCCAATCCTACGAGCAGTACTTC. It is translated as CASSLSGPQSYEQYF. Using reference TRBV28 and TRBJ2-7 for the parts outside the CDR3, the full variable domain is DVKVTQSSRYLVKRTGEKVFLECVQDMDHENMFWYRQDPGLGLRLIYFSYDVKMKEKGDIPEGYSVSREKKERFSLILESASTNQTSMYLCASSLSGPQSYEQYFGPGTRLTVT.

V is TRBV5-1 and J is TRBJ2-3; 12 bases are shared with TRBD2. Trimming cost V 5 bases and J 1 base; bases outside gene matches: 8. Germline V CDR1 and CDR2: SGHRS, YFSETQ. The CDR3 contains 17 residues. DNA for the CDR3: TGCGCCAGCAGGTTAACTAGCGGGGGGACCCGCACAGATACGCAGTATTTT. This gives the protein CASRLTSGGTRTDTQYF.

The CDR3 loop is CASSSSGGAANEQFF. Written as DNA, the CDR3 is TGTGCCAGCAGCTCGAGCGGGGGGGCTGCCAATGAGCAGTTCTTC. The chain employs TRBV28 and TRBJ2-1; TRBD2 aligns across 10 bases. The V segment lost 6 bases and the J segment 6 bases; nucleotides outside the gene matches: 8. This CDR3 contains 15 residues. Germline V gene lookup returns CDR1 MDHEN and CDR2 SYDVKM.

The chain carries TRBV20-1 and TRBJ2-3, with no clear D. This CDR3 has 12 residues. Germline loops: CDR1 DFQATT, CDR2 SNEGSKA (reference sequence). Trimming left V 3 bases short and J 1 base short, with 5 bases between. CDR3 coding DNA: TGCAGTGCTAGCCCTGGCACAGATACGCAGTATTTT. It yields the protein CSASPGTDTQYF.

This clonotype was counted a few times. The chain links TRBV7-8 to TRBJ2-3, with unresolved D. With 4 bases removed from V and 7 bases from J, the gap between germline ends came to 9 bases. Germline V gene sequence: CDR1 SGHVS, CDR2 FQNEAQ. The length of the CDR3 is 12 residues. Here the CDR3 DNA reads TGTGCCAGCAGCTCGCCCAGAAATACGCAGTATTTT. This sequence encodes CASSSPRNTQYF.

This clonotype turned up a few times. This chain uses TRBV20-1 with TRBJ2-7; 13 bases align to TRBD2. The CDR3 totals 17 residues. Germline V CDR1 and CDR2: DFQATT, SNEGSKA (reference sequence). Trimming took 1 base from V and 7 from J; bases not matched to a gene: 13. This CDR3 reads CSARGELAGGPGWEQYF. The DNA for the CDR3 is TGCAGTGCTAGAGGGGAACTAGCGGGAGGGCCGGGGTGGGAGCAGTACTTC.

A few counts support this clonotype. The V gene is TRBV12-3 or TRBV12-4, the J gene TRBJ1-5; no clear D gene. Trimming removed 1 base at V and 6 bases at J, with 7 bases between. This CDR3 comprises 13 residues. CDR3 sequence: CASSLGEFQPQHF. The CDR3 DNA reads as TGTGCCAGCAGTTTAGGGGAGTTTCAGCCCCAGCATTTT.

A few counts support this clonotype. The chain joins TRBV7-8 to TRBJ2-1; 7 bases match TRBD2. The CDR3 consists of 17 residues. From germline, CDR1 is SGHVS and CDR2 FQNEAQ. V gave up 6 bases and J gave up 1 base; unmatched junction bases: 12. The CDR3 DNA follows: TGTGCCAGCAGTTCGCACCTAGCGGAGGGGTCCTACAATGAGCAGTTCTTC. It translates to CASSSHLAEGSYNEQFF.

The chain combines TRBV3-1 with TRBJ2-6; possibly TRBD2 for D (6 bases). The CDR3 spans 17 residues. Trimming stripped 8 bases from V and 2 bases from J, with 19 bases between. The germline V gene has CDR1 LGHDT and CDR2 YNNKEL (reference sequence). CDR3 nucleotide sequence: TGTGCCAGCGGCTCGGGGATCAGGAGGGCTGGGGCCAACGTCCTGACTTTC. Amino acid sequence: CASGSGIRRAGANVLTF. The full variable domain, completed using reference TRBV3-1 and TRBJ2-6, is DTAVSQTPKYLVTQMGNDKSIKCEQNLGHDTMYWYKQDSKKFLKIMFSYNNKELIINETVPNRFSPKSPDKAHLNLHINSLELGDSAVYFCASGSGIRRAGANVLTFGAGSRLTVL.